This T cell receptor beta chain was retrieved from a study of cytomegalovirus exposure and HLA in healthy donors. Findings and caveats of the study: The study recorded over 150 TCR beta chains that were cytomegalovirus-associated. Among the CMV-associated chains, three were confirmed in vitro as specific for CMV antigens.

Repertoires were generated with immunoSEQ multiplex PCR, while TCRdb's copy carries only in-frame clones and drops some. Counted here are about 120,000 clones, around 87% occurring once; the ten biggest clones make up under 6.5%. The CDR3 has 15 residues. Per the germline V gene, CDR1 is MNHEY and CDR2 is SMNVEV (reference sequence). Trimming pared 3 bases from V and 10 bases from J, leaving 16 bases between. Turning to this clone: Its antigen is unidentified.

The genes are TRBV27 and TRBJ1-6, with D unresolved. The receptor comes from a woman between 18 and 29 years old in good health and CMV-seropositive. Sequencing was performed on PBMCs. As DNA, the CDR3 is TGTGCCAGCAGTTTCGCCGGGGTATCGGGGTCACCCCTCCACTTT. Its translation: CASSFAGVSGSPLHF.